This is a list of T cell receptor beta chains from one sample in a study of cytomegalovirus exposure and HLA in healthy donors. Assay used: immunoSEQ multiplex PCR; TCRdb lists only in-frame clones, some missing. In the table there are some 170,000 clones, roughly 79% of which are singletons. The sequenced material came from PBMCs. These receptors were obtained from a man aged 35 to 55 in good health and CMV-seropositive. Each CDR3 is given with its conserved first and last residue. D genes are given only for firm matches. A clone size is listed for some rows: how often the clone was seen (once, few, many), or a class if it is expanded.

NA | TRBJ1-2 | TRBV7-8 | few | TGTGCCAGCAGCTTTCTCAGCTATGGCTACACCTTC | CASSFLSYGYTF
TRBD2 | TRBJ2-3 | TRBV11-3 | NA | TGTGCCAGCAGCCCTTGGGGACTAGCGGGAGGGCAAGATACGCAGTATTTT | CASSPWGLAGGQDTQYF
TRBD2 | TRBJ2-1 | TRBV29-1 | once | TGCAGCGCCATAGCGGGAAGGTCCTACAATGAGCAGTTCTTC | CSAIAGRSYNEQFF
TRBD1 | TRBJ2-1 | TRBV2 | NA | TGTGCCAGCAGGGGGACAGATGTGGCCTACAATGAGCAGTTCTTC | CASRGTDVAYNEQFF
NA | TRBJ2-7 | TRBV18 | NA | TGTGCCAGCTCACCACCGCCAGGGAATTACGAGCAGTACTTC | CASSPPPGNYEQYF
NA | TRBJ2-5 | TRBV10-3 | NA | TGTGCCATCAGTGAGTCACAGGGGAGGGGACTAGAAGAGACCCAGTACTTC | CAISESQGRGLEETQYF
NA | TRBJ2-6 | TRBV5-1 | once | TGCGCCAGCAGCGCGGCAGGGTTCTCTGGGGCCAACGTCCTGACTTTC | CASSAAGFSGANVLTF
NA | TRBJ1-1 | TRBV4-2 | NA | TGTGCCAGCAGCCAAGTTATCCTTGGGGACATGAACACTGAAGCTTTCTTT | CASSQVILGDMNTEAFF
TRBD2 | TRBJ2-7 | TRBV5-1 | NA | TGCGCCAGCAGCTTGTATTATCGAGGCGGGAGGGGCCCCAATGAGCAGTACTTC | CASSLYYRGGRGPNEQYF
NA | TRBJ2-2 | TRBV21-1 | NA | TGTGCCAGCAGCATTAAGTTCATTCGGCGGGAGTGGTCAATCGGCACCGGGGAGCTGTTTTTT | CASSIKFIRREWSIGTGELFF
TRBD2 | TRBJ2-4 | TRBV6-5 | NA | TGTGCCAGCTCCCGGACTAGCGGGAGATTAGACAGTCAGTACTTC | CASSRTSGRLDSQYF
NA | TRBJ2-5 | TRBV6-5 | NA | TGTGCCAGCAGTTACCCCACAGGGACCGGGGAGACCCAGTACTTC | CASSYPTGTGETQYF